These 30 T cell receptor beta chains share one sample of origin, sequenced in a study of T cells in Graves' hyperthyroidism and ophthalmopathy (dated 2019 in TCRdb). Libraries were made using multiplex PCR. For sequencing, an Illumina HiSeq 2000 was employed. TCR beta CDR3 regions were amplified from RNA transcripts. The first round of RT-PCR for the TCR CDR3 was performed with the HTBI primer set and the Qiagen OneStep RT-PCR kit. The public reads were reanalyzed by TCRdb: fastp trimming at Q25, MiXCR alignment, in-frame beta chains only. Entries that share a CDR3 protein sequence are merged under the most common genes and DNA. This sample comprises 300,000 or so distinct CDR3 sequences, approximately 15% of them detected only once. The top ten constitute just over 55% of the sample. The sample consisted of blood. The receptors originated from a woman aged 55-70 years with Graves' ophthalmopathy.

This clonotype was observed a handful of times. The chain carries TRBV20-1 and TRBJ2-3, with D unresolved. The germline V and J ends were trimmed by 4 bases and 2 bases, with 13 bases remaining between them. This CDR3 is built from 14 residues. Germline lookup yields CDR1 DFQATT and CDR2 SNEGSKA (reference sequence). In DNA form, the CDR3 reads TGCAGTGCTATTTCCGCTCAAGACACAGATACGCAGTATTTT. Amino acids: CSAISAQDTDTQYF.

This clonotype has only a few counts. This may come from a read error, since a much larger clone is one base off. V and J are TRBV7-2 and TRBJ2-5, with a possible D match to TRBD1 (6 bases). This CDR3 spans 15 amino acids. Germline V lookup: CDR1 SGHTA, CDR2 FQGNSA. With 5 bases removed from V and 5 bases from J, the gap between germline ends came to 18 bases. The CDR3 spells CASSTITGSLETQYF. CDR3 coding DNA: TGTGCCAGCAGCACAATCACAGGGAGCTTGGAGACCCAGTACTTC.

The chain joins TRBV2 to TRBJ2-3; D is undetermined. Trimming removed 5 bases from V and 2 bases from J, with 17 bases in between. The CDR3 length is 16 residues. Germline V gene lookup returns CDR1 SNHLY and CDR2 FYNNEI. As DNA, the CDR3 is TGTGCCAGCAGTTTAGAACCGGGCGTCAACACAGATACGCAGTATTTT. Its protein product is CASSLEPGVNTDTQYF.

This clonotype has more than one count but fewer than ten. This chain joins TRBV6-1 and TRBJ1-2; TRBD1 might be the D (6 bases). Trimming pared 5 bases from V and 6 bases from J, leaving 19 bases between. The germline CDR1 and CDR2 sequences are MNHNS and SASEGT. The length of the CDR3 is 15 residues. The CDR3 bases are TGTGCCAGCAGTCTCCGACCAGGGGCAGACGATGGCTACACCTTC. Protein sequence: CASSLRPGADDGYTF.

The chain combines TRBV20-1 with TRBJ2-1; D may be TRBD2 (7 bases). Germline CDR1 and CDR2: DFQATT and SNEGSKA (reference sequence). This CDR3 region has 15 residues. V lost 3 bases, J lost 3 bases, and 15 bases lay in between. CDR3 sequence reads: CSASQLGGGYNEQFF. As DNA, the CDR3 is TGCAGTGCTAGTCAGCTGGGAGGGGGCTACAATGAGCAGTTCTTC.

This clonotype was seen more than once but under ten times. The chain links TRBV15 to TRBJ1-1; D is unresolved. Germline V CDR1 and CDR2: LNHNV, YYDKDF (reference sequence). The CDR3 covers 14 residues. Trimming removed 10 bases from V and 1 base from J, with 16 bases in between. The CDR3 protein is CASQGGMGNTEAFF. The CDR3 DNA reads TGTGCCAGCCAAGGAGGGATGGGGAACACTGAAGCTTTCTTT.

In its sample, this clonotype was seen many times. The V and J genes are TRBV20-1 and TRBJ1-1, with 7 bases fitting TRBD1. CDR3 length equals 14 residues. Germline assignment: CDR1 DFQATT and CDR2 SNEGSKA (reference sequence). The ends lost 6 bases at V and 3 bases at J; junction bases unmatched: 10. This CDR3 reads CSASRGALHTEAFF. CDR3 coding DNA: TGCAGTGCCTCCAGGGGGGCGCTTCACACTGAAGCTTTCTTT.

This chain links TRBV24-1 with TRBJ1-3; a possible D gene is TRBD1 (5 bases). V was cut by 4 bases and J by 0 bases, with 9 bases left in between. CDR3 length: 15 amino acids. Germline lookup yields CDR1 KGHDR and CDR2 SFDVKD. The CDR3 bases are TGTGCCACCAGTGACCCAGGGAGCTCTGGAAACACCATATATTTT. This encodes CATSDPGSSGNTIYF.

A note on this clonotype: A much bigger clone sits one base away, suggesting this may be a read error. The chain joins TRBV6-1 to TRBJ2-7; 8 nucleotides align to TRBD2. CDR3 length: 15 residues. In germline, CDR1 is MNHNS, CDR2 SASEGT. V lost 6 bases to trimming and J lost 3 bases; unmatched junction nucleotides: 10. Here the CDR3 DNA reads TGTGCCAGCAGACTCGGACTAGCAGTATACTACGAGCAGTACTTC. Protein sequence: CASRLGLAVYYEQYF.

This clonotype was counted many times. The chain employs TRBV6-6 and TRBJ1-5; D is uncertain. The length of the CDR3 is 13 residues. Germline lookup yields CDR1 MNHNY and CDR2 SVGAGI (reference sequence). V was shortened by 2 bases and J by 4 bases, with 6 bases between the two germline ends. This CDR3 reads CASSYGRNQPQHF. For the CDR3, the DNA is TGTGCCAGCAGTTACGGAAGGAATCAGCCCCAGCATTTT.

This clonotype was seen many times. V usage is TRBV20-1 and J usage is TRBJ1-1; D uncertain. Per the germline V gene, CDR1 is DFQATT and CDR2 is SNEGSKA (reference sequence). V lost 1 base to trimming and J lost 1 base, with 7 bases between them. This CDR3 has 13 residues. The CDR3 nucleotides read TGCAGTGCTAGAGGAACCGGGAACACTGAAGCTTTCTTT. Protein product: CSARGTGNTEAFF.

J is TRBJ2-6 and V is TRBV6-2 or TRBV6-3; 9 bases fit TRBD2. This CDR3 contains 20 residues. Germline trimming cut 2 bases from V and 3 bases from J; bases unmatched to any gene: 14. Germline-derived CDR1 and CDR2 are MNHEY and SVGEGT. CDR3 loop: CASSYREGRGGLLGANVLTF. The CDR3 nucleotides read TGTGCCAGCAGTTACAGAGAAGGGCGGGGGGGCTTGCTTGGGGCCAACGTCCTGACTTTC.

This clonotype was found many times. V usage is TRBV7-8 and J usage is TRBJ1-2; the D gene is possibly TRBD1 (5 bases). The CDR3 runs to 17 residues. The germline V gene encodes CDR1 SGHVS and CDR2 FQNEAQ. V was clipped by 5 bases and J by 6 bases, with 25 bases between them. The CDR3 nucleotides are TGTGCCAGCAGCCACCCAGGGCAGGGAGGTGTCTTCGATGGCTACACCTTC. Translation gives CASSHPGQGGVFDGYTF.

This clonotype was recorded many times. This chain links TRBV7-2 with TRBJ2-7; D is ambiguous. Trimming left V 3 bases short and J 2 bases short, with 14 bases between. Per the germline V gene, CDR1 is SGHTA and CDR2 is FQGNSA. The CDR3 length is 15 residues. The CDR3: CASSFLGASTYEQYF. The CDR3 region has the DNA TGTGCCAGCAGCTTCCTTGGCGCCTCAACCTACGAGCAGTACTTC. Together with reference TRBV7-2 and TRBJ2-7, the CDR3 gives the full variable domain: GAGVSQSPSNKVTEKGKDVELRCDPISGHTALYWYRQSLGQGLEFLIYFQGNSAPDKSGLPSDRFSAERTGGSVSTLTIQRTQQEDSAVYLCASSFLGASTYEQYFGPGTRLTVT.

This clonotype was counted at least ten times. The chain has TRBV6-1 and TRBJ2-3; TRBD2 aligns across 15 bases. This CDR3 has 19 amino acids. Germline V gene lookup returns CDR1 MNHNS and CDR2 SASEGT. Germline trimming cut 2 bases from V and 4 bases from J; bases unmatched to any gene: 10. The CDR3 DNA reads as TGTGCCAGCAGTGAACATCCGGGACTAGCGGGAGGTGGTGCAGATACGCAGTATTTT. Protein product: CASSEHPGLAGGGADTQYF.

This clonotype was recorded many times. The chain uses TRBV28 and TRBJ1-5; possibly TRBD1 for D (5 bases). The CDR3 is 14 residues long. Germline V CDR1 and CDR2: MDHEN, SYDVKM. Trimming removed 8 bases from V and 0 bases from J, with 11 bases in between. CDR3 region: CASRDSDSNQPQHF. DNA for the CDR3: TGTGCCAGCCGTGACAGTGATAGCAATCAGCCCCAGCATTTT.

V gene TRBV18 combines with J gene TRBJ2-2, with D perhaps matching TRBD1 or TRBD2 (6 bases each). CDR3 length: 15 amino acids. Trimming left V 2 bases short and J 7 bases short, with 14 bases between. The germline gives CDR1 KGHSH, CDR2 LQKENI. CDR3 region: CASSPAGGLVGELFF. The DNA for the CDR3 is TGTGCCAGCTCACCAGCCGGGGGCCTCGTCGGGGAGCTGTTTTTT. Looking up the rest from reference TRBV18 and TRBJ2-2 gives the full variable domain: NAGVMQNPRHLVRRRGQEARLRCSPMKGHSHVYWYRQLPEEGLKFMVYLQKENIIDESGMPKERFSAEFPKEGPSILRIQQVVRGDSAAYFCASSPAGGLVGELFFGEGSRLTVL.

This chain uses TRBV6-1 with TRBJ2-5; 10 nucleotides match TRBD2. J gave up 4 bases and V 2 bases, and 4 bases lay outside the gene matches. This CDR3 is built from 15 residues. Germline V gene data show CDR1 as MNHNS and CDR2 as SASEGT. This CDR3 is CASSELAGEGETQYF. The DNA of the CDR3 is TGTGCCAGCAGTGAACTAGCGGGAGAGGGAGAGACCCAGTACTTC.

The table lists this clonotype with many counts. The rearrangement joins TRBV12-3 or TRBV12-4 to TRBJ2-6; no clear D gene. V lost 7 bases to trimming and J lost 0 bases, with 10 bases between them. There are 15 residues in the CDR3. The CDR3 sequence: CASTDSHSGANVLTF. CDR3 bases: TGTGCCAGCACAGATTCCCACTCTGGGGCCAACGTCCTGACTTTC.

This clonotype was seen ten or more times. CDR3 in amino acids: CASRGGEGAGFGYTF. The CDR3 nucleotides read TGTGCCAGCAGAGGTGGGGAGGGAGCGGGGTTTGGCTACACCTTC. The chain uses TRBV2 and TRBJ1-2; D is ambiguous. Between the trimmed V and J ends, which lost 6 bases and 7 bases, there was a span of 21 bases. The CDR3 length is 15 residues. Germline CDR1 is SNHLY and CDR2 is FYNNEI.

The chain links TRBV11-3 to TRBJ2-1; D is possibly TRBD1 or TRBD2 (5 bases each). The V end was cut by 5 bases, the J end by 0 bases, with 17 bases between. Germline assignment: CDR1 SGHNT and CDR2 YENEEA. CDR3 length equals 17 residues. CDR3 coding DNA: TGTGCCAGCAGCGCCGGGACGACGACGAGCTCCTACAATGAGCAGTTCTTC. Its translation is CASSAGTTTSSYNEQFF.

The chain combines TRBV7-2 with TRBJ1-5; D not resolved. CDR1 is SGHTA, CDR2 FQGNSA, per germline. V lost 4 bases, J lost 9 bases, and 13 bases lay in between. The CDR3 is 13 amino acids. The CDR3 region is CASSSQITRPQHF. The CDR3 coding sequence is TGTGCCAGCAGCTCCCAGATCACACGGCCCCAGCATTTT.

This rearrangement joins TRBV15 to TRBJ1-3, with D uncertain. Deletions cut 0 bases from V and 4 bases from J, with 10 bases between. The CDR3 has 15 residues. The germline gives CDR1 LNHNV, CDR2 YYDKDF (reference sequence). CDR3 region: CATSRDLGAGNTIYF. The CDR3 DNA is TGTGCCACCAGCAGAGATCTCGGAGCCGGAAACACCATATATTTT. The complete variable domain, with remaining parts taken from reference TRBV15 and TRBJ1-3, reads DAMVIQNPRYQVTQFGKPVTLSCSQTLNHNVMYWYQQKSSQAPKLLFHYYDKDFNNEADTPDNFQSRRPNTSFCFLDIRSPGLGDTAMYLCATSRDLGAGNTIYFGEGSWLTVV.

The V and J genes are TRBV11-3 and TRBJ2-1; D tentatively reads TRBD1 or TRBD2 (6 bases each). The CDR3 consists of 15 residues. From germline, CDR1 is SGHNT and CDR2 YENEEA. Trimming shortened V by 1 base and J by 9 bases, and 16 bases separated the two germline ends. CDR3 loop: CASSLGRWGDTEQFF. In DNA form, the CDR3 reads TGTGCCAGCAGCTTAGGCCGGTGGGGGGACACTGAGCAGTTCTTC. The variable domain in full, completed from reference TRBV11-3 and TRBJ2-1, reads EAGVVQSPRYKIIEKKQPVAFWCNPISGHNTLYWYLQNLGQGPELLIRYENEEAVDDSQLPKDRFSAERLKGVDSTLKIQPAELGDSAVYLCASSLGRWGDTEQFFGPGTRLTVL.

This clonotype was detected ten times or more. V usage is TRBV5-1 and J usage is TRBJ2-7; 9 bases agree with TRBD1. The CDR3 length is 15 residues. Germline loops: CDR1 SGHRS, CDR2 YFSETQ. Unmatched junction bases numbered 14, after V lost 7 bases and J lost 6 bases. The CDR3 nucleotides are TGCGCCAGCGCTCGGGACGGGACAGGGCGGATCGAGCAGTACTTC. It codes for CASARDGTGRIEQYF.

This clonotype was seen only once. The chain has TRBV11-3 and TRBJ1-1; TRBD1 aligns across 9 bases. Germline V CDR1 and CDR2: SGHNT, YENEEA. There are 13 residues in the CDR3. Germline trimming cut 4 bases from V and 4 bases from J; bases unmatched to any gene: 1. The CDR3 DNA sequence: TGTGCCAGCAGCTGGGGACAGGGCACTGAAGCTTTCTTT. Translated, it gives CASSWGQGTEAFF.

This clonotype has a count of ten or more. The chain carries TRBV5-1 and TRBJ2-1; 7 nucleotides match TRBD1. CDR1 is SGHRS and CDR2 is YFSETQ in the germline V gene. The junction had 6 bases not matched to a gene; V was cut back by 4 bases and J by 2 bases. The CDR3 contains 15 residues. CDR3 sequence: CASSNTGDPYNEQFF. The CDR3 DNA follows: TGCGCCAGCAGCAACACAGGGGACCCCTACAATGAGCAGTTCTTC.

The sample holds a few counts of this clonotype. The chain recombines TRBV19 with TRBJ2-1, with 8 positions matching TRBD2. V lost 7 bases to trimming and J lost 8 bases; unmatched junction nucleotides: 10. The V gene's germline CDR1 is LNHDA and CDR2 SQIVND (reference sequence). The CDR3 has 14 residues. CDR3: CASNLSGRKDEQFF. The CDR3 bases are TGTGCCAGTAACCTGAGCGGGAGAAAGGATGAGCAGTTCTTC.

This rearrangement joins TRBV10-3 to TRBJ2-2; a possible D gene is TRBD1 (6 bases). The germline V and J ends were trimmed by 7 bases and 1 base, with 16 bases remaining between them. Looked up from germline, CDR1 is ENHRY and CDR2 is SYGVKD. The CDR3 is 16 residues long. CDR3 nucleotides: TGTGCCATCACCTCCGGACAGACGTTGAACACCGGGGAGCTGTTTTTT. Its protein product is CAITSGQTLNTGELFF.

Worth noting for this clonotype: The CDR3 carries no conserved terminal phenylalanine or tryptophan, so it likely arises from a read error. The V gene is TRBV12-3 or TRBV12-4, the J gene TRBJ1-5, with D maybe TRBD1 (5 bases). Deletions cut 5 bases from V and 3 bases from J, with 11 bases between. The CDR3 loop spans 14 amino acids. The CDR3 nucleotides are TGTGCCAGCAGTCTTTGGGGGTCCAATCAGCCCCAGCATTCT. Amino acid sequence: CASSLWGSNQPQHS.